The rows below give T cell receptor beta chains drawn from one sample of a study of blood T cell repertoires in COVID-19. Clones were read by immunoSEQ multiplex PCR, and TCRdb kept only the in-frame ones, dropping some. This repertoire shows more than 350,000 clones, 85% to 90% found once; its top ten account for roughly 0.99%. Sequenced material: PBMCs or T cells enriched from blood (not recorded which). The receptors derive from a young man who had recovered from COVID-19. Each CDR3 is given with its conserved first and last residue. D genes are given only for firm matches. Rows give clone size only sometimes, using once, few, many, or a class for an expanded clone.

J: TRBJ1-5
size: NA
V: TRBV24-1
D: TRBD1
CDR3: CATSASEATGQGAYQPQHF
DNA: TGTGCCACCAGCGCATCAGAGGCTACGGGACAGGGGGCTTATCAGCCCCAGCATTTT

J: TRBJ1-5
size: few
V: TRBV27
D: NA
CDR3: CASSASRGRGNQPQHF
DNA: TGTGCCAGCAGTGCCTCTAGGGGAAGAGGCAATCAGCCCCAGCATTTT

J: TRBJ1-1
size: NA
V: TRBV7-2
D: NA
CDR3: CASSLMSSTEAFF
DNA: TGTGCCAGCAGCTTAATGTCGAGTACTGAAGCTTTCTTT

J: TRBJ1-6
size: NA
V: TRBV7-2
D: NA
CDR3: CASTRTSYNSPLHF
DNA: TGTGCCAGCACCCGAACTTCCTATAATTCACCCCTCCACTTT

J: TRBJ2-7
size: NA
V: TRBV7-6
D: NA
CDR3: CASSLGPSAEQYF
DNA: TGTGCCAGCAGCTTAGGTCCAAGCGCCGAGCAGTACTTC

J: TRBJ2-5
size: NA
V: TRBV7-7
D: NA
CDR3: CASRSYDSEEETQYF
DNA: TGTGCCAGCAGATCGTATGACAGCGAGGAAGAGACCCAGTACTTC

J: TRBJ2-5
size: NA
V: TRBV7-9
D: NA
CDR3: CASSLAGRQETQYF
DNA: TGTGCCAGCAGCTTAGCGGGCCGACAAGAGACCCAGTACTTC

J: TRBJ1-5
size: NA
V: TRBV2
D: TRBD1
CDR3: CASVQGINQPQHF
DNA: TGTGCCAGCGTACAGGGGATCAATCAGCCCCAGCATTTT

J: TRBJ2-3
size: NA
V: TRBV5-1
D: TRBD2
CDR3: CASSTVGLAGAADTQYF
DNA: TGCGCCAGCAGCACCGTCGGGCTAGCGGGGGCAGCAGATACGCAGTATTTT

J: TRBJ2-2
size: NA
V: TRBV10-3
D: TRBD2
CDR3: CAISGTSGRQNGELFF
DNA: TGTGCCATCAGTGGGACTAGCGGGAGACAGAACGGGGAGCTGTTTTTT

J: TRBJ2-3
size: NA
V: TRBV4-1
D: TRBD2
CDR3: CASSQDTERGLSTDTQYF
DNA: TGCGCCAGCAGCCAAGATACGGAGCGGGGCCTTAGCACAGATACGCAGTATTTT

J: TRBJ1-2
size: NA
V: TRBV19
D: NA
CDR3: CASSIGRQNYGYTF
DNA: TGTGCCAGTAGTATCGGGCGACAGAACTATGGCTACACCTTC

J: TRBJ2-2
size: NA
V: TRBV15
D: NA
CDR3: CATSRERASSPKYTGELFF
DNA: TGTGCCACCAGCAGAGAGAGGGCTTCCTCCCCGAAATACACCGGGGAGCTGTTTTTT

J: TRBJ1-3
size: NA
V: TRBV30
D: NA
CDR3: CAWTQGIAGNTIYF
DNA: TGTGCCTGGACCCAGGGAATCGCTGGAAACACCATATATTTT

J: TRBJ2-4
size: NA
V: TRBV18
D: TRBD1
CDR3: CASSPRTGGQDIQYF
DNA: TGTGCCAGCTCACCGCGGACAGGGGGCCAGGACATTCAGTACTTC

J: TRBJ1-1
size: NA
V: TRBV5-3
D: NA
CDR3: CARSLGERGGTEAFF
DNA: TGTGCCAGAAGCTTGGGCGAACGGGGTGGCACTGAAGCTTTCTTT

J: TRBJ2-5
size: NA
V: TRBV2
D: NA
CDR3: CASSTTVRETQYF
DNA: TGTGCCAGCAGTACGACAGTACGAGAGACCCAGTACTTC

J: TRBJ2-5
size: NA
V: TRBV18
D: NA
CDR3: CASSPNQETQYF
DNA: TGTGCCAGCTCACCTAACCAAGAGACCCAGTACTTC

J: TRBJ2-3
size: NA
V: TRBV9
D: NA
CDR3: CASSARGRITDTQYF
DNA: TGTGCCAGCAGCGCCCGCGGGCGGATCACAGATACGCAGTATTTT

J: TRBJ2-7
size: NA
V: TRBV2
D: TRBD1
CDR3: CASSAQGQGEQYF
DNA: TGTGCCAGCAGTGCGCAGGGACAGGGCGAGCAGTACTTC

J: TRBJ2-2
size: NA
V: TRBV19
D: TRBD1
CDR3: CASISLRTGRTGELFF
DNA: TGTGCCAGTATAAGTCTTAGGACAGGGCGCACCGGGGAGCTGTTTTTT

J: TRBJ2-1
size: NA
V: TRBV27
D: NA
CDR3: CASSLLLSSYNEQFF
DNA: TGTGCCAGCAGTTTACTACTAAGCTCCTACAATGAGCAGTTCTTC

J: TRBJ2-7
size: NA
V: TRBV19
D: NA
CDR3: CASSPSRTTYEQYF
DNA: TGTGCCAGCAGCCCCAGTCGGACAACCTACGAGCAGTACTTC

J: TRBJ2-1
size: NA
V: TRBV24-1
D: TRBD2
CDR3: CATSAGTSGSLVNEQFF
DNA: TGTGCCACCAGTGCCGGGACTAGCGGGAGCCTGGTCAATGAGCAGTTCTTC

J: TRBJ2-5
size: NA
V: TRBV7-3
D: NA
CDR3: CASSQQGFRPETQYF
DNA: TGTGCCAGCAGCCAACAGGGATTTCGTCCCGAGACCCAGTACTTC

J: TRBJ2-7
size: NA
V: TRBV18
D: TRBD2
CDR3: CASSPPLGLAGGLIYEQYF
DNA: TGTGCCAGCTCACCCCCACTTGGACTAGCGGGGGGGCTAATCTACGAGCAGTACTTC

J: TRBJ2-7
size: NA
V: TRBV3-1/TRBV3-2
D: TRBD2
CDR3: CASSSAGTNYEQYF
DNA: TGTGCCAGCAGCTCCGCCGGGACTAACTACGAGCAGTACTTC

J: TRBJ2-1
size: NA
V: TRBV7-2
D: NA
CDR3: CASSWDTLSEQFF
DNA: TGTGCCAGCAGCTGGGACACTCTCTCGGAGCAGTTCTTC

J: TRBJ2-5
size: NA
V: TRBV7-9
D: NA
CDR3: CASTPAGAFRETQYF
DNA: TGTGCCAGCACTCCCGCTGGGGCGTTTAGAGAGACCCAGTACTTC

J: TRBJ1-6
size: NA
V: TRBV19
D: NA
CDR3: CASKRDFGNSPLHF
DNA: TGTGCCAGTAAAAGAGACTTCGGCAATTCACCCCTCCACTTT

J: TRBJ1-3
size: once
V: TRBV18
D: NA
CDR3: CASSPGLISGNTIYF
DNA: TGTGCCAGCTCACCGGGGCTAATCTCTGGAAACACCATATATTTT

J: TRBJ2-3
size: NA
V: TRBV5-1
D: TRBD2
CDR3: CASSLVGLAGGTDTQYF
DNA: TGCGCCAGCAGCTTGGTGGGACTAGCGGGTGGTACAGATACGCAGTATTTT

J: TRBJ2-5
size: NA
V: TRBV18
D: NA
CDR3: CASSPVPGETQYF
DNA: TGTGCCAGCTCACCAGTCCCAGGGGAGACCCAGTACTTC

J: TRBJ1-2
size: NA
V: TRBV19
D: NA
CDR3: CASSPRGGPTDYGYTF
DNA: TGTGCCAGTAGTCCTCGAGGGGGACCAACCGACTATGGCTACACCTTC

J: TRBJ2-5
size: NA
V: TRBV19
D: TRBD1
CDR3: CASSLDRVKTQYF
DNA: TGTGCCAGTAGCCTGGACAGGGTGAAGACCCAGTACTTC

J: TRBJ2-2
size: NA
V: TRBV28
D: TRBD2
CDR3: CASSFPSGSSLSGELFF
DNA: TGTGCCAGCAGTTTCCCTAGCGGGAGTTCTTTATCCGGGGAGCTGTTTTTT

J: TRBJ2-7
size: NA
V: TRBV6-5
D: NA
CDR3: CASSYLGAVGEQYF
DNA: TGTGCCAGCAGTTACCTGGGGGCGGTTGGCGAGCAGTACTTC

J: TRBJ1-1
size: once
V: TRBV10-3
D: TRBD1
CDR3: CAISALRDREDLLNTEAFF
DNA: TGTGCCATCAGTGCCCTCCGGGACAGGGAAGACTTATTGAACACTGAAGCTTTCTTT

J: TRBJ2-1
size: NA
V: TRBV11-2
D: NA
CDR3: CASSLRESSYNEQFF
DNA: TGTGCCAGCAGCTTACGGGAAAGCTCCTACAATGAGCAGTTCTTC

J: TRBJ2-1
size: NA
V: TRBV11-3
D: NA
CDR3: CASSQYNEQFF
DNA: TGTGCCAGCAGCCAATACAATGAGCAGTTCTTC

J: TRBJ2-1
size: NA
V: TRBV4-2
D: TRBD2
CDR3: CASSQGPSGGAYNEQFF
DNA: TGTGCCAGCAGCCAAGGGCCCAGCGGGGGGGCCTACAATGAGCAGTTCTTC

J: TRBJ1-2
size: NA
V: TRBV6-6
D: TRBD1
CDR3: CASRPGQGAYGYTF
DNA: TGTGCCAGCAGGCCCGGACAGGGTGCCTATGGCTACACCTTC

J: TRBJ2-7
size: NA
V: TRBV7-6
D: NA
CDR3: CASSLAVASYEQYF
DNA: TGTGCCAGCAGCTTAGCTGTGGCCTCCTACGAGCAGTACTTC

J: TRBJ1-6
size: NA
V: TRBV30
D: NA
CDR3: CAWTRSEGSPLHF
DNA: TGTGCCTGGACGAGGTCAGAGGGTTCACCCCTCCACTTT

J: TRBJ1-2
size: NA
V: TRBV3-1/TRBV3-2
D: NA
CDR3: CASSQAVRAHYGYTF
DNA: TGTGCCAGCAGCCAAGCAGTCAGGGCGCACTATGGCTACACCTTC

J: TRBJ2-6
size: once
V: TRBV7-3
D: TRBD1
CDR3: CASSLNPGQGASGANVLTF
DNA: TGTGCCAGCAGCTTAAACCCTGGACAGGGGGCATCTGGGGCCAACGTCCTGACTTTC

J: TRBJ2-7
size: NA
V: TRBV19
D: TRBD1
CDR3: CASRTQGATYEQYF
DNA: TGTGCCAGTAGAACACAGGGGGCAACCTACGAGCAGTACTTC

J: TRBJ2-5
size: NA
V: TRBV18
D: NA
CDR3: CASSPRPGETQYF
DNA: TGTGCCAGCTCACCACGACCAGGGGAGACCCAGTACTTC

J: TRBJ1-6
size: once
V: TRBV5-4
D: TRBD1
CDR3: CASSLKGAVGSPLHF
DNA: TGTGCCAGCAGCTTGAAGGGGGCGGTGGGGTCACCCCTCCACTTT

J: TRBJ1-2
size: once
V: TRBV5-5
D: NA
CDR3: CASSLGTALYGYTF
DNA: TGTGCCAGCAGCTTGGGGACAGCACTCTATGGCTACACCTTC

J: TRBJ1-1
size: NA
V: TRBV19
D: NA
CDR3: CASSPGRTGGTEAFF
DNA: TGTGCCAGTAGCCCGGGACGGACGGGGGGTACTGAAGCTTTCTTT

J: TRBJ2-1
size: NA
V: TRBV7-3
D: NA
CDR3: CASSLTSSSYNEQFF
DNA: TGTGCCAGCAGCTTAACCTCCAGCTCCTACAATGAGCAGTTCTTC

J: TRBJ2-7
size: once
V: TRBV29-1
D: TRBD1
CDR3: CSGQGGSYEQYF
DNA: TGCAGCGGACAGGGGGGCTCCTACGAGCAGTACTTC

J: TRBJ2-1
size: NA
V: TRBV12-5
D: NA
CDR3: CASGLDRQEQFF
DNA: TGTGCTAGTGGTTTGGACAGGCAGGAGCAGTTCTTC

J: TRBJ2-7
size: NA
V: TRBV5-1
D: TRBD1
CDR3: CASTRDRTYEQYF
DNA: TGCGCCAGCACCCGGGACAGGACCTACGAGCAGTACTTC

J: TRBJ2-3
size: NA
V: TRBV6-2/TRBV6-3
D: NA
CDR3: CASIPDSNTDTQYF
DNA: TGTGCCAGCATCCCCGACTCAAACACAGATACGCAGTATTTT

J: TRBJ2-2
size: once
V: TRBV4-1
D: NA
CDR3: CASSQDRETEKTGELFF
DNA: TGCGCCAGCAGCCAAGATCGTGAGACAGAGAAAACCGGGGAGCTGTTTTTT

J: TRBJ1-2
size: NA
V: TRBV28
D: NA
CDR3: CASSLAGSNYGYTF
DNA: TGTGCCAGCAGTTTAGCCGGTTCGAACTATGGCTACACCTTC

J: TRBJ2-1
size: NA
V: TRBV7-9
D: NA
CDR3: CASSLAQVRGIANEQFF
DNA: TGTGCCAGCAGCTTAGCGCAGGTCAGGGGAATCGCCAATGAGCAGTTCTTC